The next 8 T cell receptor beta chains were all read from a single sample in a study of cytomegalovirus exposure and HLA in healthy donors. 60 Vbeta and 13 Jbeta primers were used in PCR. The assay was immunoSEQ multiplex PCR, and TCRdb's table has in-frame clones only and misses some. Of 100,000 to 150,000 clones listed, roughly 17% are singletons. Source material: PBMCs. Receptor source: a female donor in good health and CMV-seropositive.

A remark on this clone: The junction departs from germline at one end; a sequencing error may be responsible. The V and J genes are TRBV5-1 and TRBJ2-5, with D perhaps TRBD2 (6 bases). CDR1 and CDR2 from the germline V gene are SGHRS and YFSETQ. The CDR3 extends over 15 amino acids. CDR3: CASRVTGLASEAQYF. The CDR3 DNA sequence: TGCGCCAGCAGAGTTACAGGCCTAGCGTCAGAGGCCCAGTACTTC.

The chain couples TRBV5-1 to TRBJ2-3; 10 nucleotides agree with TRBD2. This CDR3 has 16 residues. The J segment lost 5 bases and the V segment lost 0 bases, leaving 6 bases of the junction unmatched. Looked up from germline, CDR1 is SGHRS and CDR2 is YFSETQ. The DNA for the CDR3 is TGCGCCAGCAGCTTGGGTCTAGCGGGAGTGGTAGATACGCAGTATTTT. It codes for CASSLGLAGVVDTQYF.

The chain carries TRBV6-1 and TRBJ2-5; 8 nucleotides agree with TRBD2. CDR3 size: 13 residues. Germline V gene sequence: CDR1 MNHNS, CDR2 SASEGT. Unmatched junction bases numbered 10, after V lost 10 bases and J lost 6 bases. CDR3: CATSFGGAKTQYF. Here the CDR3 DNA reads TGTGCCACTTCGTTCGGGGGGGCGAAGACCCAGTACTTC.

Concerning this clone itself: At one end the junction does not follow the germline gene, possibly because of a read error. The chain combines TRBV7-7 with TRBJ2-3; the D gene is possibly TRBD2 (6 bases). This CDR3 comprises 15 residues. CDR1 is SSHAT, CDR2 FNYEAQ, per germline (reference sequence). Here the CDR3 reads CASSISGTSTDTQYF. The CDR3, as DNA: TGTGCTAGCAGCATTAGCGGAACTAGCACAGATACGCAGTATTTT.

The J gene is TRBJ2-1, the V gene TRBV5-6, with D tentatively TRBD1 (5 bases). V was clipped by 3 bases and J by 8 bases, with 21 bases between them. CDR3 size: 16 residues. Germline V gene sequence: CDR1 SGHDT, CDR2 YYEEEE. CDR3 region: CASSSGGQGWADEQFF. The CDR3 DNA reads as TGTGCCAGCAGCTCGGGTGGGCAGGGATGGGCGGATGAGCAGTTCTTC.

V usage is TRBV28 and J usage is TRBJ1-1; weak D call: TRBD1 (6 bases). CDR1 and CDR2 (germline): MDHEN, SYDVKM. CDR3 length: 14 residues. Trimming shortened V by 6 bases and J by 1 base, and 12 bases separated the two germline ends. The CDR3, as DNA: TGTGCCAGCAGACCCTCGGACAGGAACACTGAAGCTTTCTTT. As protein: CASRPSDRNTEAFF.

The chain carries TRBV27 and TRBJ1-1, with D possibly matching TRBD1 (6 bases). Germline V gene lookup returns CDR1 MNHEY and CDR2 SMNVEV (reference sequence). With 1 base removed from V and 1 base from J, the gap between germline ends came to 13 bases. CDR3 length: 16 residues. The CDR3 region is CASSLLAGVGNTEAFF. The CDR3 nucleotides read TGTGCCAGCAGTTTATTGGCAGGGGTTGGGAACACTGAAGCTTTCTTT.

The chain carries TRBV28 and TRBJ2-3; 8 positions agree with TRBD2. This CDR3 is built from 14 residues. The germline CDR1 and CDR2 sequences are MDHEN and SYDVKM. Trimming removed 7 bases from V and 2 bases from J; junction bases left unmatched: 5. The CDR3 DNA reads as TGTGCCAGCACAGGACTAGCCTACACAGATACGCAGTATTTT. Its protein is CASTGLAYTDTQYF. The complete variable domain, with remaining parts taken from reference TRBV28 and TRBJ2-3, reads DVKVTQSSRYLVKRTGEKVFLECVQDMDHENMFWYRQDPGLGLRLIYFSYDVKMKEKGDIPEGYSVSREKKERFSLILESASTNQTSMYLCASTGLAYTDTQYFGPGTRLTVL.